The sequence of this TCR beta chain was determined in a study of shared clonotypes between healthy human individuals. As for the study in general: The cohort had two women and a few men, ages 18 to 49. Whole-study results and caveats: Sampling used blood alone; tissue repertoires probably differ.

The V and J ends lost 4 bases and 3 bases, in that order; junction bases with no gene match: 11. Germline V gene data show CDR1 as LNHDA and CDR2 as SQIVND (reference sequence). This CDR3 comprises 17 residues. The unsorted samples had 100 million or so PBMCs used for genomic DNA. To note about this clone: Its antigen is unidentified.

In the original processing: Sequence data from immunoSEQ were junction-only and lacked quality scores; consequently, filtering differed. Using immunoSEQ multiplex PCR, the repertoire was profiled, and TCRdb retains in-frame clones only, with some absent. V, J and clone size derive from that table, while D and trimming were established from the DNA sequence. The sample includes 450,000 or so clones, approximately 77% seen only once; the top ten take 12%. The material sequenced was PBMCs. The TCR sequence derives from a woman in her forties in good health. Some clones in this sample may be carry-over from other donors' samples. This chain joins TRBV19 and TRBJ1-3; 8 bases are a match to TRBD1. CDR3 sequence (DNA): TGTGCCAGTAGTACCTCTTGGCAGGGGGCGAATGGAAACACCATATATTTT. It codes for CASSTSWQGANGNTIYF. Based on the CDR3 plus reference TRBV19 and TRBJ1-3, the full variable domain is DGGITQSPKYLFRKEGQNVTLSCEQNLNHDAMYWYRQDPGQGLRLIYYSQIVNDFQKGDIAEGYSVSREKKESFPLTVTSAQKNPTAFYLCASSTSWQGANGNTIYFGEGSWLTVV.